A single sample gave rise to the 2 T cell receptor beta chains below, sequenced in a study of T-cell memory formation after mild COVID-19. Each CDR3 protein gets one entry after TCRdb re-called the 5' RACE reads with MiXCR. Of about 350,000 distinct CDR3 sequences in the sample, approximately 13% were seen once. Sequences were obtained from PBMCs or a T cell subset sorted from them (not recorded which). The receptors here all came from a man aged 18 to 35 who had mild COVID-19 (a few samples of this study predate the infection). Cell type and time point are not known.

On this clonotype itself: An end of the junction differs from the germline gene, which may be a read error. The V gene is TRBV3-1, the J gene TRBJ2-1; 8 bases align to TRBD2. The CDR3 totals 16 residues. Germline values: CDR1 LGHDT, CDR2 YNNKEL (reference sequence). CDR3 region: CASSRPTSGGFNDQFF. DNA for the CDR3: TGTGCCAGCAGCCGGCCAACGAGCGGGGGTTTCAATGACCAGTTCTTC.

In its sample, this clonotype was seen a few times. The CDR3 sequence: CASSRYGVSTDTQYF. The CDR3 DNA follows: TGCGCCAGCAGTCGATACGGGGTCTCGACAGATACGCAGTATTTT. The V and J genes are TRBV5-1 and TRBJ2-3; possibly TRBD2 for D (5 bases). Germline CDR1 SGHRS, CDR2 YFSETQ. V lost 5 bases to trimming and J lost 3 bases, with 16 bases between them. This CDR3 spans 15 amino acids.